Shown below are 3 T cell receptor beta chains from a single sample sequenced in a study of T-cell memory formation after mild COVID-19. Via MiXCR, TCRdb re-called the 5' RACE reads, giving one row per CDR3 protein. In the table there are 350,000 to 500,000 distinct CDR3 sequences, more than 20% of which are singletons. Sequenced: PBMCs or a T cell subset sorted from them (not recorded which). The receptor set was obtained from an adult woman who had mild COVID-19 (a few samples of this study predate the infection). Cell type and time point are not known.

This clonotype was seen a handful of times. The CDR3 protein is CASSTQMNTEAFF. The CDR3 DNA reads as TGTGCCAGCAGTACCCAGATGAACACTGAAGCTTTCTTT. The chain links TRBV12-3 or TRBV12-4 to TRBJ1-1; D is unresolved. The CDR3 contains 13 residues. V lost 5 bases to trimming and J lost 0 bases, with 7 bases between them.

The sample holds a few counts of this clonotype. The chain recombines TRBV7-8 with TRBJ1-5; D gene unclear. The CDR3 runs 14 residues. Germline CDR1 and CDR2: SGHVS and FQNEAQ. Trimming shortened V by 2 bases and J by 3 bases, and 8 bases separated the two germline ends. The CDR3 protein is CASSLTMVNQPQHF. For the CDR3, the DNA is TGTGCCAGCAGCTTAACGATGGTCAATCAGCCCCAGCATTTT.

The rearrangement uses TRBV12-3 or TRBV12-4 and TRBJ2-7; 10 bases fit TRBD2. The V segment lost 7 bases and the J segment 1 base; nucleotides outside the gene matches: 7. The CDR3 consists of 15 residues. In nucleotides, the CDR3 is TGTGCCAGCACCGGGACTAGCGTTTTGTCCTACGAGCAGTACTTC. The encoded protein is CASTGTSVLSYEQYF.